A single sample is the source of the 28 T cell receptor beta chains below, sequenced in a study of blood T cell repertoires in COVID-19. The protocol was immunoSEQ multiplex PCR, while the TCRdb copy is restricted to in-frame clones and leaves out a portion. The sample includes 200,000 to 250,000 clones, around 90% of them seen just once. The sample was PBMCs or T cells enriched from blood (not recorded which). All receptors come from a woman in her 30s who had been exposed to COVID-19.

This CDR3 is CASSTGRDSNIQYF. The CDR3 DNA reads TGTGCCAGTAGTACCGGCCGGGACAGCAACATTCAGTACTTC. The chain uses TRBV19 and TRBJ2-4, with 7 bases matching TRBD1. Germline CDR1 LNHDA, CDR2 SQIVND (reference sequence). The CDR3 extends over 14 amino acids. With V trimmed by 4 bases and J by 7 bases, 7 bases remained unmatched.

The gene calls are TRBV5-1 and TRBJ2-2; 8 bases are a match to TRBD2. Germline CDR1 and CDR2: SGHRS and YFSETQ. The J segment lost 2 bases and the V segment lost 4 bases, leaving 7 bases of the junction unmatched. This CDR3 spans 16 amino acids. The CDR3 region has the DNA TGCGCCAGCAGCACCCACACTAGCGGAAACACCGGGGAGCTGTTTTTT. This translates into CASSTHTSGNTGELFF. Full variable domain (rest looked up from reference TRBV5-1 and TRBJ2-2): KAGVTQTPRYLIKTRGQQVTLSCSPISGHRSVSWYQQTPGQGLQFLFEYFSETQRNKGNFPGRFSGRQFSNSRSEMNVSTLELGDSALYLCASSTHTSGNTGELFFGEGSRLTVL.

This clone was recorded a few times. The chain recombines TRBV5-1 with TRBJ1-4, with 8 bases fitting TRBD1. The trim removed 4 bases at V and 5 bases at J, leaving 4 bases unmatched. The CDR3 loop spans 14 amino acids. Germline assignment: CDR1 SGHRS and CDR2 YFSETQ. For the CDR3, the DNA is TGCGCCAGCAGCCCTCGGACAGGGAATGAAAAACTGTTTTTT. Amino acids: CASSPRTGNEKLFF.

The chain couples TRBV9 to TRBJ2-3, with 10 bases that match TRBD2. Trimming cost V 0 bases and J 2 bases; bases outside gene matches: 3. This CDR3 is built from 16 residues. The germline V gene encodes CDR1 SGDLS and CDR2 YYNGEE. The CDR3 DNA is TGTGCCAGCAGCGTAGGAACTAGCGGGAACACAGATACGCAGTATTTT. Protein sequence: CASSVGTSGNTDTQYF. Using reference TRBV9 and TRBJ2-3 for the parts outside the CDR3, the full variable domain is DSGVTQTPKHLITATGQRVTLRCSPRSGDLSVYWYQQSLDQGLQFLIQYYNGEERAKGNILERFSAQQFPDLHSELNLSSLELGDSALYFCASSVGTSGNTDTQYFGPGTRLTVL.

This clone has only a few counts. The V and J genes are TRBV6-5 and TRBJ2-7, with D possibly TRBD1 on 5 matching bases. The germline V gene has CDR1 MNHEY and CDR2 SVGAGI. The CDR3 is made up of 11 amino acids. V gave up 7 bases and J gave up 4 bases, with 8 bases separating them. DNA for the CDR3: TGTGCCAGCATTGCAGGGTACGAGCAGTACTTC. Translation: CASIAGYEQYF.

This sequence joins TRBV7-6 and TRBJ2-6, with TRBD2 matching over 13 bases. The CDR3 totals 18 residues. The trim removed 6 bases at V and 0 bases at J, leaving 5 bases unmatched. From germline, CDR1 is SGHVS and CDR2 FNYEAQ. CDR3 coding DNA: TGTGCCAGCAGAAAAGGGACTAGCGGGACCTCTGGGGCCAACGTCCTGACTTTC. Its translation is CASRKGTSGTSGANVLTF. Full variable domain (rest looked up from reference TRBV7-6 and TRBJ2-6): GAGVSQSPRYKVTKRGQDVALRCDPISGHVSLYWYRQALGQGPEFLTYFNYEAQQDKSGLPNDRFSAERPEGSISTLTIQRTEQRDSAMYRCASRKGTSGTSGANVLTFGAGSRLTVL.

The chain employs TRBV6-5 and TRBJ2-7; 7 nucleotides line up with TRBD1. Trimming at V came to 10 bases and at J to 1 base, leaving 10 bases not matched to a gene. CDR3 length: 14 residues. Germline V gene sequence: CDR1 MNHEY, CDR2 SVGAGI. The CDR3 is CAIRRQGDSYEQYF. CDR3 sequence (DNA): TGTGCCATCCGGAGACAGGGAGATTCCTACGAGCAGTACTTC.

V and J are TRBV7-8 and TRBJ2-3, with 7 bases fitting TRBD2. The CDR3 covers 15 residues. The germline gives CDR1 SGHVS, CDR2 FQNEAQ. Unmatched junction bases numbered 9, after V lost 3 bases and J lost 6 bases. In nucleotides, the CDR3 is TGTGCCAGCAGCTTGGATAGCGGGCTTCCCGATACGCAGTATTTT. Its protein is CASSLDSGLPDTQYF.

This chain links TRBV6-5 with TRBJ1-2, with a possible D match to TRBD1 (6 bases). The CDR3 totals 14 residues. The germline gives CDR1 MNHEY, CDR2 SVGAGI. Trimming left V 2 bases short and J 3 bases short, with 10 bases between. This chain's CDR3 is CASSYNPGDYGYTF. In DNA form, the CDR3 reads TGTGCCAGCAGTTACAACCCAGGGGACTATGGCTACACCTTC.

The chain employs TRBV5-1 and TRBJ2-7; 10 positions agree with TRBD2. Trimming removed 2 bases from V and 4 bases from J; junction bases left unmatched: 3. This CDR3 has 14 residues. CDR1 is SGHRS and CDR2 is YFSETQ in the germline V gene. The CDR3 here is CASSLASGSYEQYF. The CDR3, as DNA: TGCGCCAGCAGCTTAGCTAGCGGGAGTTACGAGCAGTACTTC.

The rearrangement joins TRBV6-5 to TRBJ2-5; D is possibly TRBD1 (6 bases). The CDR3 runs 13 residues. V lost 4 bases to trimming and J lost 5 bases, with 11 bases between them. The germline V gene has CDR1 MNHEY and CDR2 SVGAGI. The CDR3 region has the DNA TGTGCCAGCAGTTCGCAGGGGTCGGAGACCCAGTACTTC. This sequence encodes CASSSQGSETQYF.

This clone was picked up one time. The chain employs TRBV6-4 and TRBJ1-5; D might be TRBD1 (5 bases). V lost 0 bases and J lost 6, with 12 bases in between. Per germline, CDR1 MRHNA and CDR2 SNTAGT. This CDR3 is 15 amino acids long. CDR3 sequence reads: CASSDSFGGGQPQHF. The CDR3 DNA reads TGTGCCAGCAGTGACTCGTTTGGGGGAGGTCAGCCCCAGCATTTT.

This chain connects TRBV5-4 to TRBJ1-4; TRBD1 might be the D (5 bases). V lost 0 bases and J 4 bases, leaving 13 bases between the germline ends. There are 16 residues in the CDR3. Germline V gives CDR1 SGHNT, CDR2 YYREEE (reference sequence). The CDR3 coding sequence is TGTGCCAGCAGCTTGGGAGGGTCGGGGGTTAATGAAAAACTGTTTTTT. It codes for CASSLGGSGVNEKLFF.

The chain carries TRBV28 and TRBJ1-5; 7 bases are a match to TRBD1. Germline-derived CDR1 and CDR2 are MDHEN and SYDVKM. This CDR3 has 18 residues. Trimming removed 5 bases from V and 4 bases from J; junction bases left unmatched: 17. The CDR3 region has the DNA TGTGCCAGCAGTGGAACTACAGGGGTCGTCTGGAGAAATCAGCCCCAGCATTTT. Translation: CASSGTTGVVWRNQPQHF. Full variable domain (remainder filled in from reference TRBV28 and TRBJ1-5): DVKVTQSSRYLVKRTGEKVFLECVQDMDHENMFWYRQDPGLGLRLIYFSYDVKMKEKGDIPEGYSVSREKKERFSLILESASTNQTSMYLCASSGTTGVVWRNQPQHFGDGTRLSIL.

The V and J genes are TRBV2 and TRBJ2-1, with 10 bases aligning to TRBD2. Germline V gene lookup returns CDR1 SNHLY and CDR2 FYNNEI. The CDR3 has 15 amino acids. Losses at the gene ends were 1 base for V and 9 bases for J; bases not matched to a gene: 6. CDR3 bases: TGTGCCAGCAGTGAAGGCCTAGCGGGAGTGAGTGAGCAGTTCTTC. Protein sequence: CASSEGLAGVSEQFF.

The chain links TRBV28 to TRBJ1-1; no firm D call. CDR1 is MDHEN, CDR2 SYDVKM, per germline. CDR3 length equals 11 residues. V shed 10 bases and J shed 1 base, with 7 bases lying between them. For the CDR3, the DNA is TGTGCCACGGTCCCGAACACTGAAGCTTTCTTT. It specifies CATVPNTEAFF.

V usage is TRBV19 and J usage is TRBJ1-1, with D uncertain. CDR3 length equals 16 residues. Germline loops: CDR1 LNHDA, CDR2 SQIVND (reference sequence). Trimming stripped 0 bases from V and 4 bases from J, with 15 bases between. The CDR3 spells CASSIDLSRPPTEAFF. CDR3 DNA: TGTGCCAGTAGTATAGATCTATCCAGGCCACCCACTGAAGCTTTCTTT.

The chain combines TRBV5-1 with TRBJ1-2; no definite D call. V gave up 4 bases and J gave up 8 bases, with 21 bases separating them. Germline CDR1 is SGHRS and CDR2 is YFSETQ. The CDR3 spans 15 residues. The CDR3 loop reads CASSPSGGGVGGYTF. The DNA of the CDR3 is TGCGCCAGCAGCCCATCGGGAGGAGGAGTTGGGGGCTACACCTTC.

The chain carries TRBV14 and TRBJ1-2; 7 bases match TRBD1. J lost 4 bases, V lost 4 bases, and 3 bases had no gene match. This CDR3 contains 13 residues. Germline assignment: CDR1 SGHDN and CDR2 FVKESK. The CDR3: CASSPAGGYGYTF. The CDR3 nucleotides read TGTGCCAGCAGCCCGGCAGGGGGCTATGGCTACACCTTC.

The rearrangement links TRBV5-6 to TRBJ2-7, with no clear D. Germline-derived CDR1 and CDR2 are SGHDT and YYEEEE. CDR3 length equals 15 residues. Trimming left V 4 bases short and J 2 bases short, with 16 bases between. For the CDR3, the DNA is TGTGCCAGCAGCGACCCGAGCAGCGACGCCTACGAGCAGTACTTC. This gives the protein CASSDPSSDAYEQYF.

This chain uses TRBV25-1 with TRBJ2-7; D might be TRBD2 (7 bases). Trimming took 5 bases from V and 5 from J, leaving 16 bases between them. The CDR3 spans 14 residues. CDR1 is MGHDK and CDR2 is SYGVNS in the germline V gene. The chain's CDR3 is CASSTRGGGHEQYF. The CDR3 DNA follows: TGTGCCAGCAGTACCCGAGGGGGGGGCCACGAGCAGTACTTC.

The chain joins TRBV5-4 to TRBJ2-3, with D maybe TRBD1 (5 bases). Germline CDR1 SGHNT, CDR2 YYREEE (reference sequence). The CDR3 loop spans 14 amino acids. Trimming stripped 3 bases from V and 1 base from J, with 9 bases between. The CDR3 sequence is CASSSKGGTDTQYF. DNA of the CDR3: TGTGCCAGCAGCTCTAAAGGGGGCACAGATACGCAGTATTTT.

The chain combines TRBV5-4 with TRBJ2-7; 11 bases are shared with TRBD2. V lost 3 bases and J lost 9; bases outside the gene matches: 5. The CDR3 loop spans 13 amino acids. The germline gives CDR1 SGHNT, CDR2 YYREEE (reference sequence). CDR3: CASSYVTSGMQYF. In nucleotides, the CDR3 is TGTGCCAGCAGCTATGTGACTAGCGGGATGCAGTACTTC.

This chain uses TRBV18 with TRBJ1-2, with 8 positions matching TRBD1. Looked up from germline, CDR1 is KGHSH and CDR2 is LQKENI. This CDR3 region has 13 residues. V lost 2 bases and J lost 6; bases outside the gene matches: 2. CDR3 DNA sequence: TGTGCCAGCTCACCAAAGACAGGGGATGGCTACACCTTC. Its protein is CASSPKTGDGYTF. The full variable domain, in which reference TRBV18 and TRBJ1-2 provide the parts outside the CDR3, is NAGVMQNPRHLVRRRGQEARLRCSPMKGHSHVYWYRQLPEEGLKFMVYLQKENIIDESGMPKERFSAEFPKEGPSILRIQQVVRGDSAAYFCASSPKTGDGYTFGSGTRLTVV.

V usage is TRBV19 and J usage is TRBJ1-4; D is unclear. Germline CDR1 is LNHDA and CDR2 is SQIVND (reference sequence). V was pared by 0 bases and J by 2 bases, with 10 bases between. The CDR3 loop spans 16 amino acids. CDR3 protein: CASSIDRDNTNEKLFF. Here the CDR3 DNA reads TGTGCCAGTAGTATAGATCGGGATAACACTAATGAAAAACTGTTTTTT.

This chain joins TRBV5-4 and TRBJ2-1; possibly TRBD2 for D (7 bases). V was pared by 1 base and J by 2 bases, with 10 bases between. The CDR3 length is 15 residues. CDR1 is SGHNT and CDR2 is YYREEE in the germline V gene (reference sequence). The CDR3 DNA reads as TGTGCCAGCAGCTTGAGGGGGGGGACCTACAATGAGCAGTTCTTC. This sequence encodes CASSLRGGTYNEQFF.

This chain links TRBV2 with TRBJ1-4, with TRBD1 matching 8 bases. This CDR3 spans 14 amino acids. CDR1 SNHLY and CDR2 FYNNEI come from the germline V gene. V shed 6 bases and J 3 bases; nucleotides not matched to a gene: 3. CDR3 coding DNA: TGTGCCAGCAGGGGACAGGAGGCTAATGAAAAACTGTTTTTT. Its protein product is CASRGQEANEKLFF. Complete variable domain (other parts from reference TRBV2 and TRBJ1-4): EPEVTQTPSHQVTQMGQEVILRCVPISNHLYFYWYRQILGQKVEFLVSFYNNEISEKSEIFDDQFSVERPDGSNFTLKIRSTKLEDSAMYFCASRGQEANEKLFFGSGTQLSVL.

CDR3 amino acids: CASSPLAGDGVKSYNEQFF. The CDR3 DNA is TGTGCCAGCAGCCCCTTAGCGGGAGACGGAGTGAAATCCTACAATGAGCAGTTCTTC. The chain joins TRBV3-1 (or the pseudogene TRBV3-2) to TRBJ2-1, with 9 bases lining up with TRBD2. The germline V gene encodes CDR1 LGHDT and CDR2 YNNKEL (reference sequence). Germline trimming cut 4 bases from V and 1 base from J; bases unmatched to any gene: 14. The CDR3 is 19 residues long.